This T cell receptor beta chain derives from a study of cytomegalovirus exposure and HLA in healthy donors. Study observations and caveats: The classifier was said to identify cytomegalovirus status with high specificity and sensitivity. The CMV antigen specificity of a few CMV-associated chains was confirmed through in vitro analysis.

In the case of this clone: Antigen: not known.

The assay was immunoSEQ multiplex PCR, and TCRdb's table has in-frame clones only and misses some. This table has approximately 300,000 clones, approximately 86% appearing once. The donors were members of the validation cohort, which comprised 120 subjects and was separate from the first cohort of 666 subjects. The CDR3 is 15 residues long. CDR1 is LNHNV, CDR2 YYDKDF, per germline (reference sequence). V was trimmed by 0 bases and J by 4 bases, leaving 13 bases between them. The source of this sequence is a woman aged 25 to 45 in good health and CMV-seropositive. The chain recombines TRBV15 with TRBJ2-7, with D possibly matching TRBD2 (5 bases). Sequencing was performed on PBMCs. In nucleotides, the CDR3 is TGTGCCACCAGCAGAGATGAAACGGGAAGGTACGAGCAGTACTTC. Protein product: CATSRDETGRYEQYF.